Below are 10 T cell receptor beta chains sequenced from a single sample in a study of blood T cell repertoires in COVID-19. TCRdb keeps only in-frame clones here, not all; method: immunoSEQ multiplex PCR. Of approximately 230,000 clones listed, 84% are singletons. The source material was peripheral blood. The receptors were gathered from a young man with active or convalescent COVID-19.

CDR3 coding DNA: TGTGCCAGCAGCCCGACAGGCCGGTCTCGCGAGCAGTACTTC. It is translated as CASSPTGRSREQYF. J is TRBJ2-7 and V is TRBV5-6, with a tentative D call TRBD1 (6 bases). Germline V gene sequence: CDR1 SGHDT, CDR2 YYEEEE. Trimming shortened V by 4 bases and J by 6 bases, and 17 bases separated the two germline ends. The CDR3 totals 14 residues.

A word on this clone: Different DNA sequences within this sample yield the same CDR3. The chain uses TRBV10-3 and TRBJ2-3; TRBD1 aligns across 8 bases. CDR1 is ENHRY, CDR2 SYGVKD, per germline. This CDR3 contains 14 residues. Trimming cost V 6 bases and J 0 bases; bases outside gene matches: 2. The CDR3 spells CAISWTGSTDTQYF. DNA for the CDR3: TGTGCCATCAGCTGGACAGGGAGCACAGATACGCAGTATTTT.

The chain recombines TRBV27 with TRBJ1-2; no firm D call. The germline V gene encodes CDR1 MNHEY and CDR2 SMNVEV (reference sequence). V was cut by 1 base and J by 5 bases, with 8 bases left in between. The CDR3 loop spans 13 amino acids. CDR3 sequence (DNA): TGTGCCAGCAGTTTATGGGCAGATTATGGCTACACCTTC. It specifies CASSLWADYGYTF.

The chain links TRBV27 to TRBJ2-7; perhaps TRBD2 as D (5 bases). The length of the CDR3 is 12 residues. V was pared by 8 bases and J by 4 bases, with 12 bases between. Germline CDR1 MNHEY, CDR2 SMNVEV (reference sequence). CDR3 DNA: TGTGCCAGCGAGGGCAGGCGATACGAGCAGTACTTC. The encoded protein is CASEGRRYEQYF.

This rearrangement joins TRBV12-3 or TRBV12-4 to TRBJ1-4, with 8 bases matching TRBD1. Trimming removed 5 bases from V and 11 bases from J; junction bases left unmatched: 7. The CDR3 contains 13 residues. In nucleotides, the CDR3 is TGTGCCAGCAGTCCCGCGACAGGGGAGAAACTGTTTTTT. This encodes CASSPATGEKLFF.

V usage is TRBV28 and J usage is TRBJ2-1, with 9 bases identical to TRBD1. Germline CDR1 MDHEN, CDR2 SYDVKM. V trimming: 5 bases; J trimming: 5 bases; junction bases outside the gene matches: 13. This CDR3 has 17 amino acids. In DNA form, the CDR3 reads TGTGCCAGCAGTAACTCGCGGGACAGGGTCTTCCACAATGAGCAGTTCTTC. It specifies CASSNSRDRVFHNEQFF.

The V call is TRBV18, the J call TRBJ1-2, with 8 bases aligning to TRBD1. V trimming: 4 bases; J trimming: 8 bases; junction bases outside the gene matches: 12. Germline CDR1 and CDR2: KGHSH and LQKENI. CDR3 size: 15 residues. The CDR3 sequence is CASSLTLTGDDGYTF. CDR3 DNA: TGTGCCAGCTCACTGACCTTGACAGGGGATGACGGCTACACCTTC.

This clone was counted only a few times. This chain links TRBV18 with TRBJ2-7, with 12 nucleotides matching TRBD2. CDR1 is KGHSH and CDR2 is LQKENI in the germline V gene. The CDR3 spans 13 residues. Trimming at V came to 2 bases and at J to 7 bases, leaving 0 bases not matched to a gene. CDR3 in DNA: TGTGCCAGCTCACCAGGACTAGCGGGAGAGCAGTACTTC. Protein product: CASSPGLAGEQYF.

V gene TRBV6-5 combines with J gene TRBJ2-3; 8 nucleotides line up with TRBD1. Germline CDR1 MNHEY, CDR2 SVGAGI. CDR3 size: 14 residues. V lost 6 bases, J lost 3 bases, and 5 bases stayed unmatched. The CDR3 sequence: CASSRGLGTDTQYF. CDR3 coding DNA: TGTGCCAGCAGCAGGGGGCTGGGAACAGATACGCAGTATTTT.

This chain joins TRBV7-9 and TRBJ1-5; TRBD1 aligns across 8 bases. The CDR3 is made up of 16 amino acids. V was pared by 4 bases and J by 1 base, with 6 bases of the junction left unmatched. In germline, CDR1 is SEHNR, CDR2 FQNEAQ (reference sequence). The CDR3 DNA reads as TGTGCCAGCAGCTCCGGACAGGGATGGAGCAATCAGCCCCAGCATTTT. Its translation: CASSSGQGWSNQPQHF.